This T cell receptor beta chain is from a study of CXCR3-negative and CXCR3-positive naive CD8 T cells. For the study at large: The TRB read total, approximately 130 million, broke down to about 1.5 +/- 0.3 million reads per library.

Via 5' RACE with UMI labels, TRB cDNA libraries were prepared. After re-calling the 5' RACE reads, TCRdb lists one entry per CDR3 protein, DNA absent. Recorded for this sample: approximately 40,000 distinct CDR3 sequences. Findings and caveats of the study: Naive subsets were similarly diverse, while memory CD8+ repertoires were much less diverse.

As to this clonotype: Its antigen remains unknown.

This CDR3 spans 14 amino acids. This receptor was obtained from a human donor in good health. Some clones in this sample may be carry-over from other donors' samples. Material: memory CD8+ T cells from blood. V is TRBV12-3 or TRBV12-4 and J is TRBJ1-5. The CDR3 here is CASSLAWGVQPQHF.